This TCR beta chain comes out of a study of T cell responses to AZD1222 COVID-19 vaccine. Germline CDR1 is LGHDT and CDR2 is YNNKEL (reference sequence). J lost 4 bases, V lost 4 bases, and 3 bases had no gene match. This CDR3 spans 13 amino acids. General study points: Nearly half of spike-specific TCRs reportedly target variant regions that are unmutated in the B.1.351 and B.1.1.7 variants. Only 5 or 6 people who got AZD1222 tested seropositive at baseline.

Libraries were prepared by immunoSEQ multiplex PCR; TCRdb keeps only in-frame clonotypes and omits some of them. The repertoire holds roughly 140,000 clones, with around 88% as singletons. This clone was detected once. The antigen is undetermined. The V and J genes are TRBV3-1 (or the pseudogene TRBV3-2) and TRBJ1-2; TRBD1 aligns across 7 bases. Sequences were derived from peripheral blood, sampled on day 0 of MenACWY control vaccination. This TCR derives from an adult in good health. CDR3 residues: CASSLRTGYGYTF. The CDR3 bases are TGTGCCAGCAGCCTGCGGACAGGCTATGGCTACACCTTC.